A single sample is the source of the 14 T cell receptor beta chains below, sequenced in a study of post-analysis software for immune sequencing data. Incorporated into the TCR beta cDNA libraries were unique molecular identifiers, which served to reduce PCR and sequencing biases. TCRdb reprocessed the PCR reads with MiXCR, giving one entry per CDR3 protein. The data show approximately 400,000 distinct CDR3 sequences, about a third seen once. Study results and limitations: Higher frequency in patients than in controls was seen for five TRBV segments, with TRBV5-6, TRBV5-1 and TRBV20-1 among them.

These receptors' targets are unknown. The specimen was blood. The receptors here all came from a girl between 5 and 17 years old with multiple sclerosis.

This clonotype was seen just once. The chain is built from TRBV7-3 and TRBJ2-3; 7 bases are shared with TRBD2. Per germline, CDR1 SGHTA and CDR2 FQGTGA. The CDR3 sequence is 15 residues long. V trimming: 4 bases; J trimming: 2 bases; junction bases outside the gene matches: 6. The CDR3 loop is CASSYGGGFTDTQYF. In DNA form, the CDR3 reads TGTGCCAGCAGCTATGGCGGGGGTTTCACAGATACGCAGTATTTT. Filled out from reference TRBV7-3 and TRBJ2-3, the complete variable domain reads GAGVSQTPSNKVTEKGKYVELRCDPISGHTALYWYRQSLGQGPEFLIYFQGTGAADDSGLPNDRFFAVRPEGSVSTLKIQRTERGDSAVYLCASSYGGGFTDTQYFGPGTRLTVL.

This clonotype came up a few times. The V gene is TRBV20-1, the J gene TRBJ2-5; tentative D call: TRBD2 (5 bases). V dropped 4 bases and J dropped 5 bases, with 17 bases sitting between them. This CDR3 comprises 14 residues. The germline V gene has CDR1 DFQATT and CDR2 SNEGSKA (reference sequence). In DNA form, the CDR3 reads TGCAGTGCTAAGTTCCCGACTATTAAGGAGACCCAGTACTTC. It encodes CSAKFPTIKETQYF.

The chain has TRBV6-5 and TRBJ2-2; TRBD1 matches 8 bases. The ends lost 6 bases at V and 4 bases at J; junction bases unmatched: 4. The CDR3 covers 14 residues. CDR1 and CDR2 (germline): MNHEY, SVGAGI. The CDR3 nucleotides are TGTGCCAGCAGGAAAGGACAGGGCACCGGGGAGCTGTTTTTT. The encoded protein is CASRKGQGTGELFF.

V usage is TRBV20-1 and J usage is TRBJ2-1, with TRBD1 matching 9 bases. V lost 2 bases and J lost 7; bases outside the gene matches: 18. The germline CDR1 and CDR2 sequences are DFQATT and SNEGSKA (reference sequence). The CDR3 loop spans 18 amino acids. This chain's CDR3 is CSARRPRTGAYSGNEQFF. The CDR3 DNA reads as TGCAGTGCTAGACGCCCCAGGACAGGGGCCTACTCTGGGAATGAGCAGTTCTTC.

The rearrangement links TRBV20-1 to TRBJ2-5; TRBD2 agrees at 7 bases. V shed 3 bases, J shed 11 bases, and the junction held 6 bases outside the gene matches. CDR1 is DFQATT and CDR2 is SNEGSKA in the germline V gene (reference sequence). The CDR3 has 11 amino acids. In DNA, the CDR3 is TGCAGTGCTAGCTCGGGGCGGGAGCAGTACTTC. As protein: CSASSGREQYF.

In its sample, this clonotype was seen a few times. The rearrangement links TRBV27 to TRBJ1-4; D is undetermined. V was cut by 1 base and J by 2 bases, with 14 bases left in between. This CDR3 is 17 amino acids long. Germline values: CDR1 MNHEY, CDR2 SMNVEV (reference sequence). As DNA, the CDR3 is TGTGCCAGCAGTTTATTCCCGCTCCGAGGGACTAATGAAAAACTGTTTTTT. Protein: CASSLFPLRGTNEKLFF.

V usage is TRBV5-1 and J usage is TRBJ1-4; 8 nucleotides match TRBD1. This CDR3 contains 14 residues. J was trimmed by 7 bases and V by 0 bases; bases with no gene match: 2. Germline CDR1 and CDR2: SGHRS and YFSETQ. The CDR3: CASSLGTGREKLFF. In DNA form, the CDR3 reads TGCGCCAGCAGCTTGGGGACAGGGCGTGAAAAACTGTTTTTT.

The J gene is TRBJ2-1, the V gene TRBV9, with 7 nucleotides matching TRBD2. This CDR3 contains 15 residues. Unmatched junction bases numbered 6, after V lost 0 bases and J lost 6 bases. Per germline, CDR1 SGDLS and CDR2 YYNGEE. In DNA, the CDR3 is TGTGCCAGCAGCGTAGGGGGGGGGAACTGCAATGAGCAGTTCTTC. Its protein product is CASSVGGGNCNEQFF.

This clonotype was detected a few times. V and J are TRBV15 and TRBJ2-5; D is possibly TRBD1 or TRBD2 (6 bases each). This CDR3 is 18 amino acids long. The V end was cut by 1 base, the J end by 2 bases, with 20 bases between. In germline, CDR1 is LNHNV, CDR2 YYDKDF (reference sequence). This CDR3 is CATSRGGGGLGAQETQYF. Here the CDR3 DNA reads TGTGCCACCAGCAGAGGAGGAGGGGGTTTGGGAGCGCAAGAGACCCAGTACTTC.

This clonotype was counted between two and nine times. DNA for the CDR3: TGTGCCAGCATAGGGGCCGGGACTAGTCACACAGATACGCAGTATTTT. This translates into CASIGAGTSHTDTQYF. This rearrangement joins TRBV6-1 to TRBJ2-3; 8 nucleotides agree with TRBD2. V was clipped by 7 bases and J by 2 bases; unmatched bases: 11. The CDR3 is made up of 16 amino acids. Germline CDR1 MNHNS, CDR2 SASEGT.

In DNA, the CDR3 is TGTGCCAGCAGCTTACCGGGACAGATGGGGGAGACCCAGTACTTC. Its protein product is CASSLPGQMGETQYF. The chain couples TRBV7-2 to TRBJ2-5; 7 nucleotides match TRBD1. Trimming removed 2 bases from V and 5 bases from J; junction bases left unmatched: 8. The CDR3 length is 15 residues. Germline values: CDR1 SGHTA, CDR2 FQGNSA.

This chain joins TRBV14 and TRBJ2-3; D is unclear. Trimming stripped 6 bases from V and 1 base from J, with 11 bases between. Germline CDR1 reads SGHDN; CDR2 reads FVKESK. The CDR3 spans 14 residues. The chain's CDR3 is CASRPWNRTDTQYF. Written as DNA, the CDR3 is TGTGCCAGCAGACCATGGAACCGCACAGATACGCAGTATTTT.

V is TRBV7-8 and J is TRBJ2-5, with unresolved D. CDR3 length equals 14 residues. Looked up from germline, CDR1 is SGHVS and CDR2 is FQNEAQ. V was trimmed by 8 bases and J by 1 base, leaving 14 bases between them. The DNA of the CDR3 is TGTGCCAGCCGCCTCCGAGGCCTCCAAGAGACCCAGTACTTC. This codes for CASRLRGLQETQYF.

This chain links TRBV12-3 or TRBV12-4 with TRBJ1-2, with no clear D. The CDR3 covers 15 residues. Trimming took off 3 bases at V and 4 bases at J, with 15 bases between the two ends. The CDR3 sequence is CASSFGWADGYGYTF. CDR3 in DNA: TGTGCCAGCAGTTTTGGTTGGGCGGACGGCTATGGCTACACCTTC.